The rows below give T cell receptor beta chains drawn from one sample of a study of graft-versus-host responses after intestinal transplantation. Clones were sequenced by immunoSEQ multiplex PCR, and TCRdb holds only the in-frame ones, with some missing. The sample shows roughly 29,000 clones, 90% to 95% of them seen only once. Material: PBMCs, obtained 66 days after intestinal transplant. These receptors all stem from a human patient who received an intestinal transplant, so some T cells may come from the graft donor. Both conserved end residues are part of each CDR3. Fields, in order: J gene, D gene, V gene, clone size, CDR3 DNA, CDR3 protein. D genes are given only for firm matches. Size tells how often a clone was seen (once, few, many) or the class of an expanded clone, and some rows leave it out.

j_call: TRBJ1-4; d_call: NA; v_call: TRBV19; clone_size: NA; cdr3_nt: TGTGCCAGTAGTATAGGCGCTGCAACTAATGAAAAACTGTTTTTT; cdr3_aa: CASSIGAATNEKLFF
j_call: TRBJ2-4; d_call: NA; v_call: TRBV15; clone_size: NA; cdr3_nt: TGTGCCACCAGCAGAGATCGGCCTTATGGGGGGTCTTTGGACATTCAGTACTTC; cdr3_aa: CATSRDRPYGGSLDIQYF
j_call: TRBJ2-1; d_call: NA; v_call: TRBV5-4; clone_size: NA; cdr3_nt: TGTGCCAGCAGCTTGGCCGGGTTGAGCTCCTACAATGAGCAGTTCTTC; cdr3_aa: CASSLAGLSSYNEQFF
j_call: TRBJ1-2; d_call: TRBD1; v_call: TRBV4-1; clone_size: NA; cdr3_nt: TGCGCCAGCAGCCCCACAGGGGCCAGGGTGGATGGCTACACCTTC; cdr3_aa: CASSPTGARVDGYTF
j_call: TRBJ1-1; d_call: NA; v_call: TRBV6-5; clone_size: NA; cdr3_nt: TGTGCCAGCAGTCCCGGGTATTCTGAAGCTTTCTTT; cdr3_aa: CASSPGYSEAFF
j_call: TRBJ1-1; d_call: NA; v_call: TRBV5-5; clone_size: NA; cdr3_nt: TGTGCCAGCAGCTTGGCCGGGGACACTGAAGCTTTCTTT; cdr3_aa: CASSLAGDTEAFF
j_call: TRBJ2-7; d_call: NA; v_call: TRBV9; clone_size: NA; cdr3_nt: TGTGCCAGCAGCGCAGGGCCAGCCAATACCTACGAGCAGTACTTC; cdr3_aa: CASSAGPANTYEQYF
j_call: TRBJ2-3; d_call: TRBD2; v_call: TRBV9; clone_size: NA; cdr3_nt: TGTGCCAGCAGCGTAGGGACGCTAGCGGACAACACAGATACGCAGTATTTT; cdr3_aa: CASSVGTLADNTDTQYF
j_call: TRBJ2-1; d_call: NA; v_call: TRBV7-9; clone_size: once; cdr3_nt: TGTGCCACGCACACTCTAAATGAGCAGTTCTTC; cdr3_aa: CATHTLNEQFF
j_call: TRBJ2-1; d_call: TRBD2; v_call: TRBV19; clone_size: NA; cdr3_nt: TGTGCCAGTACCCCATTGGCGGGAGCCACTAACAATGAGCAGTTCTTC; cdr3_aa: CASTPLAGATNNEQFF
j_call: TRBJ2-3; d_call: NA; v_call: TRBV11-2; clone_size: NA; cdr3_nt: TGTGCCCGAAATGTCCCAGATACGCAGTATTTT; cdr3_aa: CARNVPDTQYF
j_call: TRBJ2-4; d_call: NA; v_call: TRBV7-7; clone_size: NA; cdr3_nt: TGTGCCAGCTGGCTAGCCAAAAACATTCAGTACTTC; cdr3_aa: CASWLAKNIQYF
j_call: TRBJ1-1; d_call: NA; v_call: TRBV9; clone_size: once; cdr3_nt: TGTGCCAGCAGCGAAGGGCCAGGGATTTCTGAAGCTTTCTTT; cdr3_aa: CASSEGPGISEAFF
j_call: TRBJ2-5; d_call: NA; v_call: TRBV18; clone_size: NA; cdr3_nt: TGTGCCAGCTCACCCGGACTTCAGGAGACCCAGTACTTC; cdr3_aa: CASSPGLQETQYF
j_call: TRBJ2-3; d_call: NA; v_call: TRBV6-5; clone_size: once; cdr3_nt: TGTGCCAGCAGTTACGATCCCAGCCCTAGCACAGATACGCAGTATTTT; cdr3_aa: CASSYDPSPSTDTQYF
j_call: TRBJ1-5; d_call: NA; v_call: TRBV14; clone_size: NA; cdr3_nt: TGTGCCAGCAGCCCTATCGCCAGGGACGTGACTCAGCCCCAGCATTTT; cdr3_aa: CASSPIARDVTQPQHF
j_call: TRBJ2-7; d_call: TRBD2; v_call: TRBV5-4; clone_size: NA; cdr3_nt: TGTGCCAGCAGCTTATCCGTGGTAGCGGGAGCGTACGAGCAGTACTTC; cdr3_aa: CASSLSVVAGAYEQYF
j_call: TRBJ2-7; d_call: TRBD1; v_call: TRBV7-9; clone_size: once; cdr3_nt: TGTGCCAGCAGCCCCAGACAGGGACCCTACGAGCAGTACTTC; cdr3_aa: CASSPRQGPYEQYF
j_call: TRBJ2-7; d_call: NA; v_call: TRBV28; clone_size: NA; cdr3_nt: TGTGCCAGCAGTTTAGCAGGGGCGGGTGGGGATTACGAGCAGTACTTC; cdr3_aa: CASSLAGAGGDYEQYF
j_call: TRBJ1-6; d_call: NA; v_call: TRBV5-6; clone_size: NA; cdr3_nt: TGTGCCAGCAGCTTGGGGCACAGTTACCAAAATTCACCCCTCCACTTT; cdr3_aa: CASSLGHSYQNSPLHF
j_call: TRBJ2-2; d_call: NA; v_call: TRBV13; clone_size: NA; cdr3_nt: TGTGCCAGCAGCTATAGGGGATTTCCCGGGGAGCTGTTTTTT; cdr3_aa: CASSYRGFPGELFF